Below are 30 T cell receptor beta chains sequenced from a single sample in a study of T-cell memory formation after mild COVID-19. TCRdb passed the 5' RACE reads through MiXCR, listing each CDR3 protein once. This table has about 470,000 distinct CDR3 sequences, around a sixth appearing once. Sequencing was carried out using PBMCs or a T cell subset sorted from them (not recorded which). Receptor source: an adult woman who had mild COVID-19 (a few samples of this study predate the infection). Cell type and time point are not known.

The V and J genes are TRBV20-1 and TRBJ1-2; TRBD1 agrees at 7 bases. Germline CDR1 and CDR2: DFQATT and SNEGSKA (reference sequence). V was clipped by 2 bases and J by 2 bases; unmatched bases: 20. This CDR3 has 19 amino acids. The chain's CDR3 is CSARPPPGDREGANYGYTF. The CDR3 DNA sequence: TGCAGTGCTAGACCTCCTCCGGGAGACAGGGAGGGGGCCAACTATGGCTACACCTTC.

The gene calls are TRBV4-1 and TRBJ2-7; 7 bases agree with TRBD1. Germline CDR1 MGHRA, CDR2 YSYEKL. The CDR3 length is 18 residues. After removal of 4 bases from V and 4 bases from J, the junction contained 19 bases not matched to a gene. CDR3 bases: TGCGCCAGCAGCCTATTTGGGCGACAGGGAAGCCTTAGGTACGAGCAGTACTTC. This encodes CASSLFGRQGSLRYEQYF.

There are a few counts of this clonotype. V usage is TRBV10-3 and J usage is TRBJ2-7; the D gene is possibly TRBD2 (5 bases). Trimming removed 2 bases at V and 4 bases at J, with 18 bases between. Germline V gene lookup returns CDR1 ENHRY and CDR2 SYGVKD. The length of the CDR3 is 16 residues. The CDR3 sequence is CAISEGELKLWYEQYF. Here the CDR3 DNA reads TGTGCCATCAGTGAGGGGGAGTTGAAATTATGGTACGAGCAGTACTTC.

The CDR3, as DNA: TGTGCCAGCAGCCTGCTAGGGCTGCGGCAGCCCCAGCATTTT. It specifies CASSLLGLRQPQHF. The chain couples TRBV6-2 or TRBV6-3 to TRBJ1-5, with D unclear. Trimming removed 6 bases at V and 7 bases at J, with 16 bases between. The V gene's germline CDR1 is MNHEY and CDR2 SVGEGT. This CDR3 region has 14 residues.

The rearrangement uses TRBV29-1 and TRBJ1-2; 12 bases agree with TRBD1. CDR1 is SQVTM and CDR2 is ANQGSEA in the germline V gene. The junction had 6 bases not matched to a gene; V was cut back by 6 bases and J by 4 bases. The CDR3 sequence is 14 residues long. CDR3 loop: CSVGTGGFRYGYTF. Here the CDR3 DNA reads TGCAGCGTAGGGACAGGGGGCTTCCGCTATGGCTACACCTTC. The complete variable domain, with remaining parts taken from reference TRBV29-1 and TRBJ1-2, reads SAVISQKPSRDICQRGTSLTIQCQVDSQVTMMFWYRQQPGQSLTLIATANQGSEATYESGFVIDKFPISRPNLTFSTLTVSNMSPEDSSIYLCSVGTGGFRYGYTFGSGTRLTVV.

The CDR3 sequence: CASRSTSLGLAGKETQYF. CDR3 coding DNA: TGTGCCAGTAGAAGCACTTCACTGGGACTAGCGGGAAAAGAGACCCAGTACTTC. The chain employs TRBV19 and TRBJ2-5; 13 nucleotides line up with TRBD2. The V gene's germline CDR1 is LNHDA and CDR2 SQIVND (reference sequence). The CDR3 is 18 residues long. V trimming: 6 bases; J trimming: 3 bases; junction bases outside the gene matches: 13.

This clonotype was seen a few times. J is TRBJ2-7 and V is TRBV19, with D possibly being TRBD1 (6 bases). CDR1 is LNHDA, CDR2 SQIVND, per germline (reference sequence). The CDR3 loop spans 12 amino acids. The V gene lost 4 bases and the J gene lost 6 bases, with 10 bases spanning the gap. CDR3: CASSTGVSEQYF. CDR3 bases: TGTGCCAGTAGTACAGGGGTGAGCGAGCAGTACTTC. Full variable domain (outside the CDR3, taken from reference TRBV19 and TRBJ2-7): DGGITQSPKYLFRKEGQNVTLSCEQNLNHDAMYWYRQDPGQGLRLIYYSQIVNDFQKGDIAEGYSVSREKKESFPLTVTSAQKNPTAFYLCASSTGVSEQYFGPGTRLTVT.

This clonotype was seen only a few times. The J gene is TRBJ1-1, the V gene TRBV30, with D unclear. V lost 5 bases to trimming and J lost 2 bases, with 9 bases between them. CDR1 and CDR2 from the germline V gene are GTSNPN and SVGIG (reference sequence). The CDR3 contains 12 residues. The CDR3 region has the DNA TGTGCCTGGGGAATAATCAACACTGAAGCTTTCTTT. It specifies CAWGIINTEAFF.

This clonotype was seen only a few times. The V gene is TRBV3-1, the J gene TRBJ1-3; weak D call: TRBD1 (5 bases). The CDR3 extends over 17 amino acids. The V end was cut by 2 bases, the J end by 2 bases, with 16 bases between. CDR1 is LGHDT and CDR2 is YNNKEL in the germline V gene (reference sequence). This chain's CDR3 is CASSQYPGGGPGNTIYF. CDR3 nucleotides: TGTGCCAGCAGCCAATACCCCGGGGGGGGACCTGGAAACACCATATATTTT.

This clonotype showed up just a few times. This chain connects TRBV7-9 to TRBJ2-1; 10 bases align to TRBD2. With 5 bases clipped from V and 1 base from J, the junction kept 5 bases outside the gene matches. This CDR3 is built from 16 residues. CDR1 and CDR2 (germline): SEHNR, FQNEAQ (reference sequence). In DNA form, the CDR3 reads TGTGCCAGCAGCCCCGGACTAGCGGCATCCTACAATGAGCAGTTCTTC. It specifies CASSPGLAASYNEQFF.

The sample holds a few counts of this clonotype. This chain links TRBV12-3 or TRBV12-4 with TRBJ2-5; a weak D match, TRBD1 (5 bases). V was shortened by 1 base and J by 4 bases, with 13 bases between the two germline ends. This CDR3 has 15 residues. CDR3 sequence: CASSLGQGLGETQYF. DNA of the CDR3: TGTGCCAGCAGTTTAGGGCAGGGATTAGGAGAGACCCAGTACTTC.

The CDR3 DNA reads as TGTGCCAGCAGTGAAGCGGGGGGTCACACCGGGGAGCTGTTTTTT. It specifies CASSEAGGHTGELFF. V is TRBV2 and J is TRBJ2-2; possibly TRBD2 for D (6 bases). Trimming stripped 0 bases from V and 3 bases from J, with 8 bases between. The CDR3 is 15 amino acids. Germline-derived CDR1 and CDR2 are SNHLY and FYNNEI.

This clonotype was picked up a small number of times. This chain joins TRBV10-3 and TRBJ2-7, with D perhaps matching TRBD1 (6 bases). The germline V and J ends were trimmed by 4 bases and 2 bases, with 18 bases remaining between them. The CDR3 spans 16 residues. The germline gives CDR1 ENHRY, CDR2 SYGVKD. The CDR3 DNA follows: TGTGCCATCAGTGCCCCCCTCGGAGGACAGACCTACGAGCAGTACTTC. Translating gives CAISAPLGGQTYEQYF.

This sequence joins TRBV20-1 and TRBJ2-5, with 9 nucleotides matching TRBD2. CDR1 is DFQATT and CDR2 is SNEGSKA in the germline V gene (reference sequence). This CDR3 contains 15 residues. The trim removed 3 bases at V and 1 base at J, leaving 6 bases unmatched. CDR3: CSARPGSGGQETQYF. CDR3 nucleotide sequence: TGCAGTGCTAGGCCGGGTAGCGGGGGCCAAGAGACCCAGTACTTC.

Only a few counts were recorded for this clonotype. V and J are TRBV5-5 and TRBJ2-1; D ambiguous. Germline CDR1 and CDR2: SGHKS and YYEKEE (reference sequence). The CDR3 extends over 15 amino acids. With 2 bases removed from V and 7 bases from J, the gap between germline ends came to 16 bases. CDR3 nucleotides: TGTGCCAGCAGCTTCGAGGTTCATTTTAGGAATGAGCAGTTCTTC. This encodes CASSFEVHFRNEQFF.

This clonotype was recorded a few times. The genes are TRBV14 and TRBJ1-2; 9 positions agree with TRBD1. Looked up from germline, CDR1 is SGHDN and CDR2 is FVKESK. Trimming at V came to 0 bases and at J to 8 bases, leaving 13 bases not matched to a gene. This CDR3 spans 17 amino acids. The CDR3 spells CASSQEVGTGRAIGYTF. The CDR3, as DNA: TGTGCCAGCAGCCAAGAGGTTGGGACAGGGAGGGCTATCGGCTACACCTTC.

This clonotype was found a few times. The rearrangement links TRBV7-2 to TRBJ2-3, with 8 bases identical to TRBD2. With V trimmed by 8 bases and J by 0 bases, 10 bases remained unmatched. The CDR3 has 16 residues. Germline V gene data show CDR1 as SGHTA and CDR2 as FQGNSA. CDR3 DNA: TGTGCCAGCGGGCGGGGGGACTTCCTTAGCACAGATACGCAGTATTTT. Amino acid sequence: CASGRGDFLSTDTQYF.

The rearrangement uses TRBV20-1 and TRBJ2-7; TRBD2 aligns across 9 bases. CDR1 and CDR2 from the germline V gene are DFQATT and SNEGSKA (reference sequence). V dropped 1 base and J dropped 6; count of bases not matched to a gene: 10. The CDR3 spans 15 residues. The CDR3 sequence is CSARVSGGLRGEQYF. In DNA, the CDR3 is TGCAGTGCTAGAGTTAGCGGGGGCCTCAGGGGCGAGCAGTACTTC.

In this sample, this clonotype turned up a few times. V usage is TRBV5-6 and J usage is TRBJ1-6; D uncertain. Trimming took 0 bases from V and 7 from J, leaving 8 bases between them. The germline V gene encodes CDR1 SGHDT and CDR2 YYEEEE. This CDR3 is built from 14 residues. CDR3 in DNA: TGTGCCAGCAGCTTGGACAGCCTGAATTCACCCCTCCACTTT. Translating it yields CASSLDSLNSPLHF.

This clonotype was recorded a few times. V and J are TRBV9 and TRBJ2-1; no definite D call. The ends were cut back, 0 bases at V and 5 bases at J, with 12 bases in the middle. This CDR3 has 15 residues. CDR1 and CDR2 from the germline V gene are SGDLS and YYNGEE. The DNA for the CDR3 is TGTGCCAGCAGCGTAGGGTCCGCCAGTAACAATGAGCAGTTCTTC. It translates to CASSVGSASNNEQFF.

V is TRBV7-9 and J is TRBJ2-5; 9 nucleotides match TRBD1. The CDR3 is made up of 15 amino acids. Germline trimming cut 2 bases from V and 0 bases from J; bases unmatched to any gene: 1. CDR1 is SEHNR and CDR2 is FQNEAQ in the germline V gene (reference sequence). The CDR3 coding sequence is TGTGCCAGCAGCTTACGGGACAGGGACCAAGAGACCCAGTACTTC. Its protein is CASSLRDRDQETQYF.

This clonotype was observed a handful of times. J is TRBJ2-1 and V is TRBV12-3 or TRBV12-4; 9 nucleotides align to TRBD2. The CDR3 runs 16 residues. V shed 2 bases, J shed 4 bases, and the junction held 6 bases outside the gene matches. CDR3: CASSLFGGGVYNEQFF. The CDR3 nucleotides are TGTGCCAGCAGTTTATTCGGCGGGGGGGTATACAATGAGCAGTTCTTC.

The chain has TRBV3-1 and TRBJ2-7, with D unresolved. The CDR3 totals 11 residues. CDR1 and CDR2 from the germline V gene are LGHDT and YNNKEL (reference sequence). V was clipped by 5 bases and J by 3 bases, with 5 bases between them. CDR3 region: CASSAYYEQYF. For the CDR3, the DNA is TGTGCCAGCAGCGCCTACTACGAGCAGTACTTC.

The chain is built from TRBV5-1 and TRBJ2-5, with 12 bases matching TRBD2. The germline V gene encodes CDR1 SGHRS and CDR2 YFSETQ. V lost 3 bases and J lost 1; bases outside the gene matches: 4. This CDR3 region has 16 residues. This CDR3 is CASSWGTSGSQETQYF. The CDR3 DNA reads TGCGCCAGCAGCTGGGGGACTAGCGGGTCCCAAGAGACCCAGTACTTC.

This chain connects TRBV6-5 to TRBJ2-1, with 7 nucleotides matching TRBD1. CDR1 MNHEY and CDR2 SVGAGI come from the germline V gene. The length of the CDR3 is 15 residues. V shed 6 bases, J shed 4 bases, and the junction held 9 bases outside the gene matches. The CDR3, as DNA: TGTGCCAGCAGCCGCGACAGGGTCACTTACAATGAGCAGTTCTTC. Translation: CASSRDRVTYNEQFF.

CDR3 in DNA: TGTGCCAGCAGACCCTCTGGGGCCAACGTCCTGACTTTC. Translated: CASRPSGANVLTF. The V and J genes are TRBV7-6 and TRBJ2-6, with unresolved D. Trimming removed 6 bases from V and 0 bases from J, with 3 bases in between. Germline V gene sequence: CDR1 SGHVS, CDR2 FNYEAQ. This CDR3 has 13 residues.

CDR3 in amino acids: CASSLRGSGRAGGRNEQFF. The DNA of the CDR3 is TGTGCCAGCAGCTTAAGGGGTAGCGGGAGGGCCGGGGGAAGGAATGAGCAGTTCTTC. The gene calls are TRBV7-3 and TRBJ2-1; 11 bases align to TRBD2. Per germline, CDR1 SGHTA and CDR2 FQGTGA. Germline trimming cut 1 base from V and 7 bases from J; bases unmatched to any gene: 15. The CDR3 covers 19 residues.

This clonotype was counted a few times. The chain has TRBV20-1 and TRBJ1-1, with a weak D call TRBD1 (5 bases). The CDR3 contains 11 residues. Deletions cut 3 bases from V and 8 bases from J, with 10 bases between. The germline V gene encodes CDR1 DFQATT and CDR2 SNEGSKA (reference sequence). The CDR3 DNA reads as TGCAGTGCTAGCCCACAGGCGGAAGCTTTCTTT. Translated: CSASPQAEAFF.

This clonotype has just a few counts. The chain carries TRBV5-1 and TRBJ1-1; D ambiguous. The germline V gene has CDR1 SGHRS and CDR2 YFSETQ. V was clipped by 5 bases and J by 1 base, with 15 bases between them. There are 15 residues in the CDR3. This chain's CDR3 is CASSRIHGENTEAFF. CDR3 nucleotide sequence: TGCGCCAGCAGTAGGATACACGGGGAGAACACTGAAGCTTTCTTT.

This clonotype is a singleton in its sample. This chain uses TRBV20-1 with TRBJ2-2, with D hard to call. The CDR3 extends over 13 amino acids. Trimming shortened V by 5 bases and J by 0 bases, and 7 bases separated the two germline ends. Germline loops: CDR1 DFQATT, CDR2 SNEGSKA (reference sequence). CDR3 region: CSARGSNTGELFF. CDR3 DNA sequence: TGCAGTGCTCGAGGTTCGAACACCGGGGAGCTGTTTTTT.